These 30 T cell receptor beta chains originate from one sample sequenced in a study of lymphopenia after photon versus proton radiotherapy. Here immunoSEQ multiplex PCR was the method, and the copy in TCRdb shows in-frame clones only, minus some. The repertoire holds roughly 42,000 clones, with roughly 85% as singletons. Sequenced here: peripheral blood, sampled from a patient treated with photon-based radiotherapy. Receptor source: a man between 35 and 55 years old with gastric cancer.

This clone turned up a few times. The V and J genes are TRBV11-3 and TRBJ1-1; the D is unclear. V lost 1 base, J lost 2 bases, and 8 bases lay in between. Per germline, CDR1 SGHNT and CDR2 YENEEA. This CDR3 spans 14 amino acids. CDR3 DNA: TGTGCCAGCAGCTTAGGCCCAATTAACACTGAAGCTTTCTTT. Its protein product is CASSLGPINTEAFF.

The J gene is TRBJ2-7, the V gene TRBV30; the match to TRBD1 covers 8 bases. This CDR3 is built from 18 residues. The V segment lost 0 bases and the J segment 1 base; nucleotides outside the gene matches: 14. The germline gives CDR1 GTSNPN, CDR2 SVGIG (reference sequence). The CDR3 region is CAWSVFRTGREYSYEQYF. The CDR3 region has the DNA TGTGCCTGGAGTGTATTCCGGACAGGGCGTGAATATTCCTACGAGCAGTACTTC.

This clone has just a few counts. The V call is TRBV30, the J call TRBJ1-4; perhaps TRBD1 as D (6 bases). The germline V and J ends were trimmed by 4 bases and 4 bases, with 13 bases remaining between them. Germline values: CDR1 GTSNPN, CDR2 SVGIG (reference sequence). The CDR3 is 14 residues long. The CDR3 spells CAWTRGMGNEKLFF. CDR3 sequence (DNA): TGTGCCTGGACGAGGGGGATGGGTAATGAAAAACTGTTTTTT. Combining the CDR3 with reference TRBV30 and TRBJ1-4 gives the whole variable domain SQTIHQWPATLVQPVGSPLSLECTVEGTSNPNLYWYRQAAGRGLQLLFYSVGIGQISSEVPQNLSASRPQDRQFILSSKKLLLSDSGFYLCAWTRGMGNEKLFFGSGTQLSVL.

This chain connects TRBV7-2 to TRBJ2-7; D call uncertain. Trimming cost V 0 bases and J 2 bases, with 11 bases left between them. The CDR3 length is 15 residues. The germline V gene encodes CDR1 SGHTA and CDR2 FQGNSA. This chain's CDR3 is CASSLARAVAYEQYF. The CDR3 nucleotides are TGTGCCAGCAGCTTAGCTAGGGCAGTAGCCTACGAGCAGTACTTC.

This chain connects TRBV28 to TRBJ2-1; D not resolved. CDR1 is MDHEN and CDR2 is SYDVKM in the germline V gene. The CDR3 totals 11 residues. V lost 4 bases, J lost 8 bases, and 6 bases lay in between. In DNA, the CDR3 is TGTGCCAGCAGTTCCATGGATGAGCAGTTCTTC. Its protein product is CASSSMDEQFF.

CDR3 DNA sequence: TGTGCCAGCAGCATGGGGTGGAAAGCTTTCTTT. Translated: CASSMGWKAFF. The chain couples TRBV25-1 to TRBJ1-1; D is unresolved. Germline lookup yields CDR1 MGHDK and CDR2 SYGVNS. V was shortened by 6 bases and J by 9 bases, with 11 bases between the two germline ends. The CDR3 covers 11 residues.

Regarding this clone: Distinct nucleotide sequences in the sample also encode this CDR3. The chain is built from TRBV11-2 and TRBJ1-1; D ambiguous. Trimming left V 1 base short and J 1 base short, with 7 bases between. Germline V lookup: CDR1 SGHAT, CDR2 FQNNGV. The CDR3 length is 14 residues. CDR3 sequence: CASSLVRGNTEAFF. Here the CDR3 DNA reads TGTGCCAGCAGCTTAGTCAGAGGGAACACTGAAGCTTTCTTT.

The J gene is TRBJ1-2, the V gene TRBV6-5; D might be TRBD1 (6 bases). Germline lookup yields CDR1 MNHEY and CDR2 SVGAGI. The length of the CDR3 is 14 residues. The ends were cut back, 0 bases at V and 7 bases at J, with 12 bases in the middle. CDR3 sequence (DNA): TGTGCCAGCAGTTACTCTGGCCAGGGGTCTGGCTACACCTTC. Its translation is CASSYSGQGSGYTF.

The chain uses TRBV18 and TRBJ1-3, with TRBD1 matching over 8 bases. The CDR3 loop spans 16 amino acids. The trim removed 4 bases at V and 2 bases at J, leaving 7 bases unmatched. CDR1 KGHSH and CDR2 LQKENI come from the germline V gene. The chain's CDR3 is CASSLPTGDAGNTIYF. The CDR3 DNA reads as TGTGCCAGCTCACTCCCGACAGGGGATGCTGGAAACACCATATATTTT.

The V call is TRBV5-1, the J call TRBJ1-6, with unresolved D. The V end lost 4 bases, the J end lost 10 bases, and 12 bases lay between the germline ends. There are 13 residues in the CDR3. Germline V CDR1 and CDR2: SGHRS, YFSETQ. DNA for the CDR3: TGCGCCAGCAGCGGGGATCCGGGATCACCCCTCCACTTT. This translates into CASSGDPGSPLHF.

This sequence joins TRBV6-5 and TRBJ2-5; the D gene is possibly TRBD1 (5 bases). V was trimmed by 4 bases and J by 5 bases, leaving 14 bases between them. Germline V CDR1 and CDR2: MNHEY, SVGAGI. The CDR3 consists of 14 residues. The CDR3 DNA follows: TGTGCCAGCAGTTCCTGGGGCAGGGTGGAGACCCAGTACTTC. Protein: CASSSWGRVETQYF.

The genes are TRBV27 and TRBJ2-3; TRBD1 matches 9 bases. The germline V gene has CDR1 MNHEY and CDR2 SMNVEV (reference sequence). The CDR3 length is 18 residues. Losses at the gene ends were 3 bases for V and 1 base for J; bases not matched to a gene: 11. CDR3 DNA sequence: TGTGCCAGCAGTTTCCTCCGGGACAGGGCGGAGGGCACAGATACGCAGTATTTT. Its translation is CASSFLRDRAEGTDTQYF.

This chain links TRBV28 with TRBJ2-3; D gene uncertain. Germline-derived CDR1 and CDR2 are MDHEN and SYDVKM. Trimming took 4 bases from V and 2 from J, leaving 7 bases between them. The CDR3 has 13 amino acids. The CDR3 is CASSYGDTDTQYF. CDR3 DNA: TGTGCCAGCAGTTATGGGGACACAGATACGCAGTATTTT.

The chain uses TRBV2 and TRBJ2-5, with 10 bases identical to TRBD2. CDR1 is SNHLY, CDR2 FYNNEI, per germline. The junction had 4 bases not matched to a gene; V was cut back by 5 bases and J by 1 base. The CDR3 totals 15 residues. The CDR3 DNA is TGTGCCAGCAGTCGGCTAGCGGGGGCCCAAGAGACCCAGTACTTC. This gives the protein CASSRLAGAQETQYF.

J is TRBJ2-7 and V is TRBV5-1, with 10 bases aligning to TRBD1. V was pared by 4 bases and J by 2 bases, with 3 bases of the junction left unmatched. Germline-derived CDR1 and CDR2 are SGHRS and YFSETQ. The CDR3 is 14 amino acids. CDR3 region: CASSLGQGAYEQYF. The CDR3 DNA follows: TGCGCCAGCAGCCTCGGACAGGGGGCCTACGAGCAGTACTTC. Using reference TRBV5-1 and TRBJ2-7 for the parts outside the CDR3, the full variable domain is KAGVTQTPRYLIKTRGQQVTLSCSPISGHRSVSWYQQTPGQGLQFLFEYFSETQRNKGNFPGRFSGRQFSNSRSEMNVSTLELGDSALYLCASSLGQGAYEQYFGPGTRLTVT.

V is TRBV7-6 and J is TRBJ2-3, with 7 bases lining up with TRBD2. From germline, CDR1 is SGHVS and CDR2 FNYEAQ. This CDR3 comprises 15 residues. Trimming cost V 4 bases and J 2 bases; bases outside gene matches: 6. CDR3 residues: CASSSGGFSTDTQYF. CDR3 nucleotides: TGTGCCAGCAGCTCGGGGGGTTTTTCCACAGATACGCAGTATTTT.

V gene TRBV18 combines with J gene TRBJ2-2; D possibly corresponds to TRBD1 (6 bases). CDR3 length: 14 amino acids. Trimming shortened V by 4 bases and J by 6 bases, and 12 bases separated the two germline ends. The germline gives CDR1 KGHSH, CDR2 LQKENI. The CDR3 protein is CASSLGQKAGELFF. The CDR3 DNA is TGTGCCAGCTCACTCGGACAGAAAGCCGGGGAGCTGTTTTTT.

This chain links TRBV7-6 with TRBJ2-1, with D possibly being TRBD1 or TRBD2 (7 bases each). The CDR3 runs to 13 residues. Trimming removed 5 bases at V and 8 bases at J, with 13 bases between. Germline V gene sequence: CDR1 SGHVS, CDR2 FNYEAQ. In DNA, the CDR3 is TGTGCCAGCAGCCCCCAGGGGGGGGATGAGCAGTTCTTC. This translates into CASSPQGGDEQFF. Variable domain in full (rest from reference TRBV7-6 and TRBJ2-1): GAGVSQSPRYKVTKRGQDVALRCDPISGHVSLYWYRQALGQGPEFLTYFNYEAQQDKSGLPNDRFSAERPEGSISTLTIQRTEQRDSAMYRCASSPQGGDEQFFGPGTRLTVL.

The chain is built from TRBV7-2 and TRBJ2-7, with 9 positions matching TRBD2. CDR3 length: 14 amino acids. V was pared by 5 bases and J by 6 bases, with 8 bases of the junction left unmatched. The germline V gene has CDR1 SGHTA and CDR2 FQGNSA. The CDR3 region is CASSPGAGGREQYF. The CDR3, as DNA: TGTGCCAGCAGCCCAGGTGCGGGGGGGCGCGAGCAGTACTTC.

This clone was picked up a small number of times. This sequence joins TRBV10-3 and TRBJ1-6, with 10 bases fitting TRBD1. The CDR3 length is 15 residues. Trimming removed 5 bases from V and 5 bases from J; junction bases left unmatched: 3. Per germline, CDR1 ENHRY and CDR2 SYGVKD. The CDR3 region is CAISRQGANNSPLHF. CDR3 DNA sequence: TGTGCCATCAGTCGACAGGGGGCAAATAATTCACCCCTCCACTTT.

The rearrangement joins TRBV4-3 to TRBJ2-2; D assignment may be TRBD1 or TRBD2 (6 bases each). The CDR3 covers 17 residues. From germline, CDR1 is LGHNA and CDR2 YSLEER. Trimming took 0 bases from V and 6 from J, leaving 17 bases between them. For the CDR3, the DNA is TGCGCCAGCAGCCAAGATCTGGGGCAGGGGAGGCCCGGGGAGCTGTTTTTT. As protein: CASSQDLGQGRPGELFF.

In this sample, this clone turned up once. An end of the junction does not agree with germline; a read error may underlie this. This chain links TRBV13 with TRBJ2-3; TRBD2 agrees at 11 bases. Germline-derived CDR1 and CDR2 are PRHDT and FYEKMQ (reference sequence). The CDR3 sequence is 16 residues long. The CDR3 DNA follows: TGTGCCAGCAGCTTCCTAGCGGGGGGAGGCACAGATATGCAGTATTTT. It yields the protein CASSFLAGGGTDMQYF.

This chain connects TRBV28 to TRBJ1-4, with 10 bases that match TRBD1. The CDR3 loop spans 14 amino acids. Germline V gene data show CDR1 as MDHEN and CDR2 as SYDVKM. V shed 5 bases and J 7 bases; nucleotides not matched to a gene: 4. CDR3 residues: CASSLGTGVEKLFF. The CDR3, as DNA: TGTGCCAGCAGTCTGGGGACAGGGGTTGAAAAACTGTTTTTT. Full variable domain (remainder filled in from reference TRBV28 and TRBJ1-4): DVKVTQSSRYLVKRTGEKVFLECVQDMDHENMFWYRQDPGLGLRLIYFSYDVKMKEKGDIPEGYSVSREKKERFSLILESASTNQTSMYLCASSLGTGVEKLFFGSGTQLSVL.

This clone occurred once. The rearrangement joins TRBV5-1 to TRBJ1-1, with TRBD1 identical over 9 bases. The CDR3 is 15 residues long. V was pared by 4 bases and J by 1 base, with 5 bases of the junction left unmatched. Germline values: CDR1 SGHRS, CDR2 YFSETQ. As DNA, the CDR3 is TGCGCCAGCAGCCCGACAGGGGGGGGGAACACTGAAGCTTTCTTT. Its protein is CASSPTGGGNTEAFF. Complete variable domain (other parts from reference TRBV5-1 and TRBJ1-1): KAGVTQTPRYLIKTRGQQVTLSCSPISGHRSVSWYQQTPGQGLQFLFEYFSETQRNKGNFPGRFSGRQFSNSRSEMNVSTLELGDSALYLCASSPTGGGNTEAFFGQGTRLTVV.

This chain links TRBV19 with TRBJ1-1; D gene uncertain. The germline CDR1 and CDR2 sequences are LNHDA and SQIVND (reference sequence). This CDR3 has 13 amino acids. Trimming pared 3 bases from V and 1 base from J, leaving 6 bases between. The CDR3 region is CASSIGQNTEAFF. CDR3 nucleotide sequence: TGTGCCAGTAGTATCGGGCAGAACACTGAAGCTTTCTTT.

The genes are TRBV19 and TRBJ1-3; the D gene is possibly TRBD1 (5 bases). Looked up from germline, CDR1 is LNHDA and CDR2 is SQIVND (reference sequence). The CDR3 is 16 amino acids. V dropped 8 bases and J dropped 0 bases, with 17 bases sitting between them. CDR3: CASGLGQAISGNTIYF. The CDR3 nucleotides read TGTGCCAGTGGCCTGGGGCAGGCGATCTCTGGAAACACCATATATTTT.

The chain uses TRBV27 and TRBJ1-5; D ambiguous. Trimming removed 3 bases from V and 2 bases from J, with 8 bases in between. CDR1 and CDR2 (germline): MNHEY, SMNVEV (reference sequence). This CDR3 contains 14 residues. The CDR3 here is CASSFRLGNQPQHF. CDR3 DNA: TGTGCCAGCAGTTTTCGGTTAGGCAATCAGCCCCAGCATTTT.

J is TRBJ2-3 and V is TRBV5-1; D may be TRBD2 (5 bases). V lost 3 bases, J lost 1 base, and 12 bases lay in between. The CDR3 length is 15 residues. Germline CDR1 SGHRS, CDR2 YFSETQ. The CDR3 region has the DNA TGCGCCAGCAGCTCTCTGAGCGGAGGCACAGATACGCAGTATTTT. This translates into CASSSLSGGTDTQYF.

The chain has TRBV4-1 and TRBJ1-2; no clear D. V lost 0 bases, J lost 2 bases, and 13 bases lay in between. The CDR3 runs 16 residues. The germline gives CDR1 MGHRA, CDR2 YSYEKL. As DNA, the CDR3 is TGCGCCAGCAGCCAAGATCGGTGGCAGATGAACTATGGCTACACCTTC. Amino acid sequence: CASSQDRWQMNYGYTF.

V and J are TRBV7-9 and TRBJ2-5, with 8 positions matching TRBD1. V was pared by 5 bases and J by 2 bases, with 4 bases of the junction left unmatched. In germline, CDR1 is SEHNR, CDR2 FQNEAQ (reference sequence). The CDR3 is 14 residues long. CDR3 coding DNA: TGTGCCAGCAGCCAACAGGGGGGACAAGAGACCCAGTACTTC. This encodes CASSQQGGQETQYF. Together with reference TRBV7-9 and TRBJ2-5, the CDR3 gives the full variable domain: DTGVSQNPRHKITKRGQNVTFRCDPISEHNRLYWYRQTLGQGPEFLTYFQNEAQLEKSRLLSDRFSAERPKGSFSTLEIQRTEQGDSAMYLCASSQQGGQETQYFGPGTRLLVL.